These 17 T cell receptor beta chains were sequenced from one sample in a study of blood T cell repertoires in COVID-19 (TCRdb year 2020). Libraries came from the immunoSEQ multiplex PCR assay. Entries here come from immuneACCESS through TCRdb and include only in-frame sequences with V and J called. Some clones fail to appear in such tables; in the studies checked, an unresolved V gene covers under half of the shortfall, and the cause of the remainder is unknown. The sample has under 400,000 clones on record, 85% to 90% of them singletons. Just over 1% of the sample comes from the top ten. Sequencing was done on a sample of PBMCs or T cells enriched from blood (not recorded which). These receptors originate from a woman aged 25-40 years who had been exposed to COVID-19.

In nucleotides, the CDR3 is TGTGCCAGCAGCCTAGAGCGGGACCCCTACAATGAGCAGTTCTTC. Translating it yields CASSLERDPYNEQFF. The gene calls are TRBV6-4 and TRBJ2-1; 7 nucleotides line up with TRBD2. V shed 6 bases and J 2 bases; nucleotides not matched to a gene: 7. From germline, CDR1 is MRHNA and CDR2 SNTAGT. CDR3 length: 15 amino acids.

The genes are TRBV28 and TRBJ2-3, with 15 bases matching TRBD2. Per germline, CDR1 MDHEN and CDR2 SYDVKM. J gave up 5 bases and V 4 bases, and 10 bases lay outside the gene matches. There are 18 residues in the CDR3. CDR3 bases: TGTGCCAGCAGTTCCCCCGGACTAGCGGGAGGGTTAGTAGATACGCAGTATTTT. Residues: CASSSPGLAGGLVDTQYF.

The CDR3 bases are TGTGCCAGCAGCATTGGAGGACTAGCGGTCAACGCGAACACCGGGGAGCTGTTTTTT. It is translated as CASSIGGLAVNANTGELFF. The chain combines TRBV5-4 with TRBJ2-2; 10 positions match TRBD2. Germline lookup yields CDR1 SGHNT and CDR2 YYREEE (reference sequence). V dropped 4 bases and J dropped 0; count of bases not matched to a gene: 12. The CDR3 has 19 residues.

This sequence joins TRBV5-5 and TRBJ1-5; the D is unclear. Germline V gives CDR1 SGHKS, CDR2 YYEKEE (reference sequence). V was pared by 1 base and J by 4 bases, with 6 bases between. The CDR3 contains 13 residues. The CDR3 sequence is CASSLTVNQPQHF. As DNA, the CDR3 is TGTGCCAGCAGCTTGACGGTAAATCAGCCCCAGCATTTT.

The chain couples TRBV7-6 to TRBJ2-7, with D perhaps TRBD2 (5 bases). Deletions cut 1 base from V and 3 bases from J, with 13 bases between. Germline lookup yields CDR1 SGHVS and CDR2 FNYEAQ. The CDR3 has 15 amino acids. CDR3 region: CASSLVGSGLYEQYF. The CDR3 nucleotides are TGTGCCAGCAGCTTAGTCGGCAGCGGCCTCTACGAGCAGTACTTC.

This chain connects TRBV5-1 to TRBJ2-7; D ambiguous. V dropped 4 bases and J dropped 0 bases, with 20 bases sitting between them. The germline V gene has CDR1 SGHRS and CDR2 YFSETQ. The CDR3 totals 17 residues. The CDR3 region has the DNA TGCGCCAGCAGCGAAAAGAACAAAACCTTTTACTCCTACGAGCAGTACTTC. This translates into CASSEKNKTFYSYEQYF.

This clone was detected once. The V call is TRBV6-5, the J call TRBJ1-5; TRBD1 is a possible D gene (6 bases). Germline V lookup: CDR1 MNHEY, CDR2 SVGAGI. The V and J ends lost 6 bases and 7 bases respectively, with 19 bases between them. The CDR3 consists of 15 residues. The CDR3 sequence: CASSLTGLRGQPQHF. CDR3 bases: TGTGCCAGCAGCCTTACAGGGTTAAGAGGGCAGCCCCAGCATTTT.

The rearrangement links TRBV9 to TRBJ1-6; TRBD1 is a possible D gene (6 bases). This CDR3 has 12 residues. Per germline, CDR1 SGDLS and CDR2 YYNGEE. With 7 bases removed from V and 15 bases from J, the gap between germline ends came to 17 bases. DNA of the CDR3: TGTGCCAGCGGAGATCGAACAGGGAACCTCCACTTT. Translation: CASGDRTGNLHF.

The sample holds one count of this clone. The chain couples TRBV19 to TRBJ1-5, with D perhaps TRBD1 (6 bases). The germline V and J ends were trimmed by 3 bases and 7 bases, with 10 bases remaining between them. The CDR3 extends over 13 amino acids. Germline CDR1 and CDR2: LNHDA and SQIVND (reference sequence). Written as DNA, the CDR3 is TGTGCCAGTAGTATCGGGGGGGCACAGCCCCAGCATTTT. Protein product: CASSIGGAQPQHF.

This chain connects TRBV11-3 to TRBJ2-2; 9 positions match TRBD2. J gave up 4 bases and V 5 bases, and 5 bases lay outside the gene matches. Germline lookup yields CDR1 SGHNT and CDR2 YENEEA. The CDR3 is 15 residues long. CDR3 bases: TGTGCCAGCAGCCCCCGGACTAGCGTCACCGGGGAGCTGTTTTTT. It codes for CASSPRTSVTGELFF. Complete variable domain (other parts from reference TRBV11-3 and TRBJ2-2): EAGVVQSPRYKIIEKKQPVAFWCNPISGHNTLYWYLQNLGQGPELLIRYENEEAVDDSQLPKDRFSAERLKGVDSTLKIQPAELGDSAVYLCASSPRTSVTGELFFGEGSRLTVL.

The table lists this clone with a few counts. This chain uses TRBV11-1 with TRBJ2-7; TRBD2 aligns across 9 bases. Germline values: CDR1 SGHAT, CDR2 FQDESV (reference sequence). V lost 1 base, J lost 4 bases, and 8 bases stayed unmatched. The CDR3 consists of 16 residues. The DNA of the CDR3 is TGTGCCAGCAGCTTAGACACGGGACTAGCAGGTTACGAGCAGTACTTC. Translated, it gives CASSLDTGLAGYEQYF.

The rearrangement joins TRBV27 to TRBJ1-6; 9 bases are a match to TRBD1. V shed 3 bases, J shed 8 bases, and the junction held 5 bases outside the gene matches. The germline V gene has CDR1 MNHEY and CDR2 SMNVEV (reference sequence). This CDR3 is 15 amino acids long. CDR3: CASSLVRDRDSPLHF. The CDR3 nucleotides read TGTGCCAGCAGTTTGGTCCGGGACAGGGATTCACCCCTCCACTTT.

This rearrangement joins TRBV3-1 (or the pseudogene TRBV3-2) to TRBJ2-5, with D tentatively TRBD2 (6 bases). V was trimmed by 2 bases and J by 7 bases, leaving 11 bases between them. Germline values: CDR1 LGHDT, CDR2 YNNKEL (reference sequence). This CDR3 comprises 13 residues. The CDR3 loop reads CASSQRRAGTQYF. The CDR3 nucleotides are TGTGCCAGCAGCCAAAGGAGGGCGGGGACCCAGTACTTC.

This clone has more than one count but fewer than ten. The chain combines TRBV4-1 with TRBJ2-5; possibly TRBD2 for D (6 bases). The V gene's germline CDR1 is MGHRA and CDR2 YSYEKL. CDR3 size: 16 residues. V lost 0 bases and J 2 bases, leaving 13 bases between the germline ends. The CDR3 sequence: CASSQERLVRQETQYF. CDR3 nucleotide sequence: TGCGCCAGCAGCCAAGAGAGACTAGTACGGCAAGAGACCCAGTACTTC.

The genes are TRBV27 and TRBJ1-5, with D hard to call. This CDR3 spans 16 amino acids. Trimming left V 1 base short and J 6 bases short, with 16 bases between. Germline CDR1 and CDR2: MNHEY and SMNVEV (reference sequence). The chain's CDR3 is CASSLFVPQGVQPQHF. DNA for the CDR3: TGTGCCAGCAGTTTATTCGTCCCACAAGGAGTTCAGCCCCAGCATTTT.

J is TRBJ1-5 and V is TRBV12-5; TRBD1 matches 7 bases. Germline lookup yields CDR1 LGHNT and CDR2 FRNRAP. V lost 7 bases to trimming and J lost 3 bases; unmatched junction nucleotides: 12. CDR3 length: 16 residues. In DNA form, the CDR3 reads TGTGCTAGTGCCCCTTCCGGGACAGAGAACAATCAGCCCCAGCATTTT. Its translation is CASAPSGTENNQPQHF.

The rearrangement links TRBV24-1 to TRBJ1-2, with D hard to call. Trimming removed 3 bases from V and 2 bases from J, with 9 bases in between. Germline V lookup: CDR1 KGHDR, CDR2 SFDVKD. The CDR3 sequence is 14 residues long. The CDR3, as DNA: TGTGCCACCAGTGATCCAGACGGGAACTATGGCTACACCTTC. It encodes CATSDPDGNYGYTF.